This T cell receptor beta chain emerged from a study of blood T cell repertoires in COVID-19 (dated by TCRdb to about 2020). About the study as a whole: Collaborator samples came from the United States, Italy and Spain and covered acute and convalescent phases of COVID-19. The material from the prospective study consisted of cDNA or gDNA derived from T cells, B-cell-depleted T cells, or PBMCs. Subjects who had been exposed to COVID-19, were actively infected with it, or had recovered from it provided the deeply sampled blood TCRbeta repertoires that made up the dataset. The repertoires were released in a freely available public database meant as a resource for research on the immune response to SARS-CoV-2. Samples came from the ongoing ImmuneRACE study (first 160 participants) plus 1,254 subjects from 6 global collaborators. Sample metadata almost always included a de-identified subject ID, COVID-19 status, age in years and sex. Where HLA class I and class II types were available, the types were taken from metadata supplied by the sample provider, not from assay-based typing.

The immunoSEQ Assay, a bias-controlled multiplex PCR, was used to amplify TCRbeta CDR3 regions from genomic DNA. Per the original workflow: The number of nucleated cells in each sample was estimated by amplification of reference gene primers within the assay. Sequence reads were collapsed and filtered to measure the absolute abundance of every unique TCRbeta CDR3 rearrangement. Productive Simpson clonality was computed per sample as the square root of Simpson's diversity index over productive rearrangements. TCRdb's version of the immuneACCESS table is confined to in-frame rearrangements and falls short of the full clone set. An unresolved V gene accounts for under half of the shortfall where checked; the remainder is of unknown origin. D and trimming come from the DNA, and the V and J calls and clone size come from that table. In this sample the table shows 200,000 to 300,000 clones, roughly 82% of which occur a single time. The leading ten clones occupy 2% to 2.5% of the sample.

Inclusive of the bounding cysteine and phenylalanine, the CDR3 is 17 residues long. The read is trimmed to its CDR3 DNA, 51 bases read in frame from base 1. CDR1 and CDR2 are drawn from the germline V gene: MGHRA, YSYEKL. Relative to germline, V is 4 bases shorter and J is 1 base shorter, with 20 bases between their ends. Participants in the prospective study were aged about 18 to 89 years, lived in 20 to 30 United States geographic areas, and enrolled through a virtual design. In the prospective study, cohorts were assigned on the basis of participant-reported clinical history obtained from a screening survey and a study questionnaire. Recovered participants in ImmuneRACE Cohort 3 were defined by two consecutive negative NP/OP PCR tests, clearance by a healthcare professional, or resolution of symptoms. Mobile phlebotomists in the prospective study collected whole blood, serum and a nasopharyngeal or oropharyngeal swab from every participant. Participants in the prospective study had the option to provide additional blood draws and questionnaires over a 2-month period. Blood samples from the prospective study were shipped frozen or at room temperature prior to DNA extraction.

On this clone itself: This receptor's antigen is unknown. Base qualities are not at hand, and no much larger clone is one base apart.

The study at large found these results: The amount of clinical and demographic metadata varied by source and participant and was provided uncurated.

The chain is encoded by TRBV4-1 joined to TRBJ2-7; the best D guess is TRBD1, with 6 bases matching. Sequenced material: PBMCs or T cells enriched from blood (not recorded which). This receptor was identified in a woman in her forties or fifties who had recovered from COVID-19. CDR3 loop: CASSLYTNRDGSYEQYF. Here is the DNA: TGCGCCAGCAGCCTCTACACCAACAGGGATGGGTCCTACGAGCAGTACTTC.